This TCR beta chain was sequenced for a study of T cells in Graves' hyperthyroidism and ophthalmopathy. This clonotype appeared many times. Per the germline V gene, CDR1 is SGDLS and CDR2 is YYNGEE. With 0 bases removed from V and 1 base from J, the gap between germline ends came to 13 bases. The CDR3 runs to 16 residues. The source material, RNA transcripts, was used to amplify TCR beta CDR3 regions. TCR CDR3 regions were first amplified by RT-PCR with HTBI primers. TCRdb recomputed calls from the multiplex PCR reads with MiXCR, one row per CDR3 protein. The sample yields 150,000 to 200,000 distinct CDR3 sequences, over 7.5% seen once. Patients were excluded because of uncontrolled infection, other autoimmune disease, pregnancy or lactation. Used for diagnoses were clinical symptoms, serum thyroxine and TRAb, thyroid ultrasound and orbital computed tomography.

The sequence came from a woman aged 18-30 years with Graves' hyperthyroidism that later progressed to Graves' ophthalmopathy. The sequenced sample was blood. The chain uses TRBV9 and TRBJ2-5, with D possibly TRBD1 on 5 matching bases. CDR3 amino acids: CASSVAGAGFQETQYF. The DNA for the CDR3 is TGTGCCAGCAGCGTAGCGGGTGCAGGGTTCCAAGAGACCCAGTACTTC.